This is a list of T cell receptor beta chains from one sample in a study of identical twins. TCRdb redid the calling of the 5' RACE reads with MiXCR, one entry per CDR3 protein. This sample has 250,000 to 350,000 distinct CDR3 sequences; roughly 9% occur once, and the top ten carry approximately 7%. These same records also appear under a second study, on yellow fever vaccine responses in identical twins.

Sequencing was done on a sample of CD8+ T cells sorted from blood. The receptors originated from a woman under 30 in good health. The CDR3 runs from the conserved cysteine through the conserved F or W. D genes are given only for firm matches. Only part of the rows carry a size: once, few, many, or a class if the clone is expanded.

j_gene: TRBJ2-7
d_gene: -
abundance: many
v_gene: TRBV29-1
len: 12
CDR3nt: TGCAGCGTTGAAGACCAGCTCTTGGAGCAGTACTTC
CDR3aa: CSVEDQLLEQYF

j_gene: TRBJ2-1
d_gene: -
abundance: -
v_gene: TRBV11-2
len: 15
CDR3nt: TGTGCCAGCAGCTCTAGCGTCCCGTCCTACAATGAGCAGTTCTTC
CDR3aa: CASSSSVPSYNEQFF

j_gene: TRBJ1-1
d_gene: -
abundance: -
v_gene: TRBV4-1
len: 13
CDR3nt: TGCGCCAGCAGCCAAGCCGCAGGGACTGAAGCTTTCTTT
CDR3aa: CASSQAAGTEAFF

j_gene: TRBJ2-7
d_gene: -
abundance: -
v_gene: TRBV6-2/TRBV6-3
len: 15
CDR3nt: TGTGCCAGCAGTTACTCCGGTTCGAGCTCCTACGAGCAGTACTTC
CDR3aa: CASSYSGSSSYEQYF

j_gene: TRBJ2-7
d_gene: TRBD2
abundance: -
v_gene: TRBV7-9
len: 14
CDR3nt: TGTGCCAGCAGCTCCGGGACTAGCGTGGGCGAGCAGTACTTC
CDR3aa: CASSSGTSVGEQYF

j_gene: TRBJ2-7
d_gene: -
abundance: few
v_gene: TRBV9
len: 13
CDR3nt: TGTGCCAGCAGCGTAGGGGAAAACTACGAGCAGTACTTC
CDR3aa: CASSVGENYEQYF

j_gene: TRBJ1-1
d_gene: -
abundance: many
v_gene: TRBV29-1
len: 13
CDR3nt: TGCAGCGTGGACGGGACACACGACACTGAAGCTTTCTTT
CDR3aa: CSVDGTHDTEAFF

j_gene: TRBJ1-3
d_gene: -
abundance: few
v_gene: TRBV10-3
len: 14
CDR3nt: TGTGCCATCAGTGACGTCAGCTCTGGAAACACCATATATTTT
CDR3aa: CAISDVSSGNTIYF

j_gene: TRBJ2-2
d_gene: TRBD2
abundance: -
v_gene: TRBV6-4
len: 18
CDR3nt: TGTGCCAGCTGCGACTCCGGGACTAGCGGGGGGGTTCACGGGGAGCTGTTTTTT
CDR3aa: CASCDSGTSGGVHGELFF

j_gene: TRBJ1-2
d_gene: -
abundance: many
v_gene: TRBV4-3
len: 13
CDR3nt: TGCGCCAGCAGCCAAGATGGGGTCTATGGCTACACCTTC
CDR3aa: CASSQDGVYGYTF

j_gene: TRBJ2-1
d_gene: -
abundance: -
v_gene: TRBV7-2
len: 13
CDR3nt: TGTGCCAGCAGCTCGACAGGATTCAATGAGCAGTTCTTC
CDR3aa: CASSSTGFNEQFF

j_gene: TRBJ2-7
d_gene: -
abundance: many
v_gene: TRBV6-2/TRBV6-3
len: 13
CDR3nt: TGTGCCAGCAGTCCCATAACAGGGACCGAGCAGTACTTC
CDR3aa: CASSPITGTEQYF

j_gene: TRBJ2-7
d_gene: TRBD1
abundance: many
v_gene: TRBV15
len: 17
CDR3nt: TGTGCCACCAGCAGAGAAGATGGGGGACAGGGGAACTACGAGCAGTACTTC
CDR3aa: CATSREDGGQGNYEQYF

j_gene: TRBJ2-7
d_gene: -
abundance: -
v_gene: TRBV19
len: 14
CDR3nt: TGTGCCAGCCGACCAGCGTCCAGCTCCTACGAGCAGTACTTC
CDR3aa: CASRPASSSYEQYF

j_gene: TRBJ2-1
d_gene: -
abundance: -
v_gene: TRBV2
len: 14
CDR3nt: TGTGCCATCCTCGGGACACGGGGCTACAATGAGCAGTTCTTC
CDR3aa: CAILGTRGYNEQFF

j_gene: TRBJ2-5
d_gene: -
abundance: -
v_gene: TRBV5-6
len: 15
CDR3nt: TGTGCCAGCAGCCCGGGGCTAGTGTCCCAAGAGACCCAGTACTTC
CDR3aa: CASSPGLVSQETQYF

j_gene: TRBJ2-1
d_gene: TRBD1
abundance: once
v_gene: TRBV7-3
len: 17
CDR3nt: TGTGCCAGCAGCTTAGTGGGTGACAGGGGTCCCTACAATGAGCAGTTCTTC
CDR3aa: CASSLVGDRGPYNEQFF

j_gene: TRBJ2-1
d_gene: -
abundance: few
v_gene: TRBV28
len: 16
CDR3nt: TGTGCCAGCAGCCTAATTGGCGTCGCGGGGAACAATGAGCAGTTCTTC
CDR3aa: CASSLIGVAGNNEQFF

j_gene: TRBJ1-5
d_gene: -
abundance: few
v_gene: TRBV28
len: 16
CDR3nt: TGTGCCAGCAGTTTTTATGCTCTCACTGGCAATCAGCCCCAGCATTTT
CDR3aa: CASSFYALTGNQPQHF

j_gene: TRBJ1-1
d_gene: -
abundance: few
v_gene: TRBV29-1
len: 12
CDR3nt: TGCAGCGCAGGGGACACACCCAGTGGAGCTTTCTTT
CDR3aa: CSAGDTPSGAFF

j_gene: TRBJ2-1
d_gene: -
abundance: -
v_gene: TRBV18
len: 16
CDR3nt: TGTGCCAGCTCACCAGGGTGGAACGAAAGGGGCCATGAGCAGTTCTTC
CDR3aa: CASSPGWNERGHEQFF

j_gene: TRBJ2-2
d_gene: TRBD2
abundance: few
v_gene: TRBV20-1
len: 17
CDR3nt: TGCAGTGCTGAGATCGGGCAGACTAGCGGGAACACCGGGGAGCTGTTTTTT
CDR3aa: CSAEIGQTSGNTGELFF

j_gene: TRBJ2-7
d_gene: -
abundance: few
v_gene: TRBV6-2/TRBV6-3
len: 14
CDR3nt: TGTGCCAGCACGGGGGTGGACTATATGATGGAGCAGTACTTC
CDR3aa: CASTGVDYMMEQYF

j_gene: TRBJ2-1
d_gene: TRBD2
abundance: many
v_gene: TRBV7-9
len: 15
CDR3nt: TGTGCCAGCAGCCCTAGCGGGGCCTTAACCAATGAGCAGTTCTTC
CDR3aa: CASSPSGALTNEQFF

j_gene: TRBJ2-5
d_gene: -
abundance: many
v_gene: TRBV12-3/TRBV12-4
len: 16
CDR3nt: TGTGCCAGCAGTTTGGCACTGGGGCTACCTGAAGAGACCCAGTACTTC
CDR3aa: CASSLALGLPEETQYF

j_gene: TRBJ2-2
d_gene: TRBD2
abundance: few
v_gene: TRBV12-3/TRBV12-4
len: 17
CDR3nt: TGTGCCAGCAGTTTTGTTAGCGGGAGTATGGTCACCGGGGAGCTGTTTTTT
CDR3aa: CASSFVSGSMVTGELFF

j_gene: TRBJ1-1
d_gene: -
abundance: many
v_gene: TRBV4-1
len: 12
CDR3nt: TGCGCCAGCAGCCAGCTAGACACTGAAGCTTTCTTT
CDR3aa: CASSQLDTEAFF

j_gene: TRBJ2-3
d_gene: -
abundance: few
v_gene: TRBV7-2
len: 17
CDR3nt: TGTGCCAGCAGCTTAGTGCTAGGCGGGCCTAGCACAGATACGCAGTATTTT
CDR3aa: CASSLVLGGPSTDTQYF

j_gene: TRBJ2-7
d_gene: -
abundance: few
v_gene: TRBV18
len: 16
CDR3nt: TGTGCCAGCTCACCCCTGGGTTTTACTCCTCACTACGAGCAGTACTTC
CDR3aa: CASSPLGFTPHYEQYF

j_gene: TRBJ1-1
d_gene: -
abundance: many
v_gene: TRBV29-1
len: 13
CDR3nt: TGCAGCGTTGCTTTATTTCAGGGGACTGAAGCTTTCTTT
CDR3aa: CSVALFQGTEAFF

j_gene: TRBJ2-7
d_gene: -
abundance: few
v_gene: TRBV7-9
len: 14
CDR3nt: TGTGCCAGCAGCCCCGATGGACAGAGCTACGAGCAGTACTTC
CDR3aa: CASSPDGQSYEQYF

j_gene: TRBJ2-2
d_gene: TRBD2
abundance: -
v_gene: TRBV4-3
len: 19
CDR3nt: TGCGCCAGCAGCCAAGCCCCGGGACTAGCGGGAGGGAGGACCGGGGAGCTGTTTTTT
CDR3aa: CASSQAPGLAGGRTGELFF

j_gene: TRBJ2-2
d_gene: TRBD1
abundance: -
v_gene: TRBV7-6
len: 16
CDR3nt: TGTGCCAGCAGCCTCCTGGGACAGGGGGAAACCGGGGAGCTGTTTTTT
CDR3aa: CASSLLGQGETGELFF

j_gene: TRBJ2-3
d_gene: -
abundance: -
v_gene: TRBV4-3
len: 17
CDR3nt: TGCGCCAGCAGCCAAGAAGCCAGGACAGCTTTGGCAGATACGCAGTATTTT
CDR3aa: CASSQEARTALADTQYF

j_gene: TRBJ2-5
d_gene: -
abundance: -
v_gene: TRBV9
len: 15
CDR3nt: TGTGCCAGCAGCGGGGGAGACGTGAGCCAAGAGACCCAGTACTTC
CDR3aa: CASSGGDVSQETQYF

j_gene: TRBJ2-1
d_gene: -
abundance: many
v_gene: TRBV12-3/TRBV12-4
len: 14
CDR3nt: TGTGCCAGCAGTTCTAGCGTAACAAGCAATGAGCAGTTCTTC
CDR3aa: CASSSSVTSNEQFF

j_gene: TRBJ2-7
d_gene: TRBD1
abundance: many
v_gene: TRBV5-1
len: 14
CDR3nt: TGCGCCAGCGGACAGGACCCCCCCCCCTACGAGCAGTACTTC
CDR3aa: CASGQDPPPYEQYF

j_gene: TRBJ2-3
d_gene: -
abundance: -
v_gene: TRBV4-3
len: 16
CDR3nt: TGCGCCAGCAGCCAAGATCCCCGACCTAGCCAGGATACGCAGTATTTT
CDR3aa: CASSQDPRPSQDTQYF

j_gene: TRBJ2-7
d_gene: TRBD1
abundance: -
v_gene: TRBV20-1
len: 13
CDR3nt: TGCAGTGCTAGGGGGGACAGTAGGTACGAGCAGTACTTC
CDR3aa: CSARGDSRYEQYF

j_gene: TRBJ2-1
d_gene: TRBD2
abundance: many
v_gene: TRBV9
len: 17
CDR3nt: TGTGCCAGCAGCGTATCCGCCTTTAGCGGGGGGTTCAATGAGCAGTTCTTC
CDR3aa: CASSVSAFSGGFNEQFF

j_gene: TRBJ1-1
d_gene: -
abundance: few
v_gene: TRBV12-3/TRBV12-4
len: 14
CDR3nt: TGTGCCAGCATGAAAAGTAGTGGGGGAGCTGAAGCTTTCTTT
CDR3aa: CASMKSSGGAEAFF

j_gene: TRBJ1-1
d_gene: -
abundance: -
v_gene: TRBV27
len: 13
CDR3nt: TGTGCCAGCAGTTTAGGGACAAGCGCTGAAGCTTTCTTT
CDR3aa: CASSLGTSAEAFF

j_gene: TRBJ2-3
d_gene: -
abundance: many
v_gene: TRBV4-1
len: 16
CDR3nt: TGCGCCAGCAGCCAAGAACTGGGGGCAAGGACAGATACGCAGTATTTT
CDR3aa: CASSQELGARTDTQYF

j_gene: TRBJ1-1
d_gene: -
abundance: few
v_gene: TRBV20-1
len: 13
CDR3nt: TGCAGTGCGGTGGGACTGAGGAACACTGAAGCTTTCTTT
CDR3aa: CSAVGLRNTEAFF

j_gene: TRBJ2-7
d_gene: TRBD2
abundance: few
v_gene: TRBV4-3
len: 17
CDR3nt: TGCGCCAGCAGCCAAGATCCTAGCGGGGGGTTGGGCTACGAGCAGTACTTC
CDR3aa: CASSQDPSGGLGYEQYF

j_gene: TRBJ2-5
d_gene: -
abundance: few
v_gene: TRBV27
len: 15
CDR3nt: TGTGCCAGCAGTTTAATGGGGGGCCCCCAAGAGACCCAGTACTTC
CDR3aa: CASSLMGGPQETQYF

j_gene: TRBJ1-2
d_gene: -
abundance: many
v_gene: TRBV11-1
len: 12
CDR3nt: TGTGCCAGCAGCTTATCGCGGGATGGCTACACCTTC
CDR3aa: CASSLSRDGYTF

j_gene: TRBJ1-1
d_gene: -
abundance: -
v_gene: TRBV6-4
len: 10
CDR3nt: TGTGCCAGCCCGAACACTGAAGCTTTCTTT
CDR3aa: CASPNTEAFF

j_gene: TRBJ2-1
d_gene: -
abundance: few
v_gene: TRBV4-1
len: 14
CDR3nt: TGCGCCAGCAGCCAAGATCAATCGTACAATGAGCAGTTCTTC
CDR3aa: CASSQDQSYNEQFF

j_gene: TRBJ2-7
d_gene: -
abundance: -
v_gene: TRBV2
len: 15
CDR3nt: TGTGCCAGCAGTGATTTCGAACCGAGCTCCTACGAGCAGTACTTC
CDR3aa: CASSDFEPSSYEQYF

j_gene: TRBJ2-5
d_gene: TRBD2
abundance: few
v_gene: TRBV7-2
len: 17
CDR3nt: TGTGCCAGCAGCTCCAGACGACTAGCGGGAGGGCGGGAGACCCAGTACTTC
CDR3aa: CASSSRRLAGGRETQYF

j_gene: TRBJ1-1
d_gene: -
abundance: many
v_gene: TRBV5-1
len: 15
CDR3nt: TGCGCCAGCAGCTTGGATCTAGGGTTCGGGTTTGAAGCTTTCTTT
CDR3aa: CASSLDLGFGFEAFF

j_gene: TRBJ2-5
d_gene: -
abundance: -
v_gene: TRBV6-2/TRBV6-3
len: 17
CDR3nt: TGTGCCAGCAGTTACTCGATCCGAGGTAGGGACCAAGAGACCCAGTACTTC
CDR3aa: CASSYSIRGRDQETQYF

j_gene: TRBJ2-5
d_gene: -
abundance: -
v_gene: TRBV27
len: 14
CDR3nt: TGTGCCAGCAGTCTGTACGGCTCACAAGAGACCCAGTACTTC
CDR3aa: CASSLYGSQETQYF

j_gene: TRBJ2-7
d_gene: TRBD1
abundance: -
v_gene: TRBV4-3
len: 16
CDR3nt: TGCGCCAGCAGCCACTTACCCGGGACAGGGAATGGTGAGCAGTACTTC
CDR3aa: CASSHLPGTGNGEQYF

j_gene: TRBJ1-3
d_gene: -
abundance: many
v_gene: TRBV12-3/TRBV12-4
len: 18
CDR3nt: TGTGCCAGCACCTTAGGTGGGCCGTCGAGTCGAAGCGGAAACACCATATATTTT
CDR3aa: CASTLGGPSSRSGNTIYF

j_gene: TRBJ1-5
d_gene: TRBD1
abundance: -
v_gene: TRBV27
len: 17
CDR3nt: TGTGCCCGTTACGGTCTGGGCAGGGGGCTTTATGATCAGCCCCAGCATTTT
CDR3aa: CARYGLGRGLYDQPQHF

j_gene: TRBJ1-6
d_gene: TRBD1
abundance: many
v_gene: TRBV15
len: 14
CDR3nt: TGTGCCACCATGGACAGGGGGACAAATTCACCCCTCCACTTT
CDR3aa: CATMDRGTNSPLHF

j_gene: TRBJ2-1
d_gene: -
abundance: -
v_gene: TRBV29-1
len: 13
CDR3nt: TGCAGCGTCCAACTGTACCCCTACAATGAGCAGTTCTTC
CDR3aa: CSVQLYPYNEQFF